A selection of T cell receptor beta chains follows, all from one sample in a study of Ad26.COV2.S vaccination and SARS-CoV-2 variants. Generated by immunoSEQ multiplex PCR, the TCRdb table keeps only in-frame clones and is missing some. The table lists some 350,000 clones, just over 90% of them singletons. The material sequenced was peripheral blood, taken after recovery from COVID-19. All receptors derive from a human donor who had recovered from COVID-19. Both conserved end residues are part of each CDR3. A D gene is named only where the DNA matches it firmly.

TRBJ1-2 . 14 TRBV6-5 TGTGCCAGCAGCCGTCGCCTGGGGGTCTATGGCTACACCTTC CASSRRLGVYGYTF
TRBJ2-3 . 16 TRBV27 TGTGCCAGCAGTTTAGATTGGAGCGTGGGGACAGATACGCAGTATTTT CASSLDWSVGTDTQYF
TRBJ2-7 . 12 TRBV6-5 TGTGCCAGCAGCCGGGGCCCTCTGGAGCAGTACTTC CASSRGPLEQYF
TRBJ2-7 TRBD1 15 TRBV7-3 TGTGCCAGCAGCTTACTGGACAGGGGATCTTACGAGCAGTACTTC CASSLLDRGSYEQYF
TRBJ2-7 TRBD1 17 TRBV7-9 TGTGCCAGCATCCCGCCGCGCCCCGGGACAGGGGACTACGAGCAGTACTTC CASIPPRPGTGDYEQYF
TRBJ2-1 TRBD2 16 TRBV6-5 TGTGCCAGCAGTTACCGTAGCGGGGGGCTAACCAATGAGCAGTTCTTC CASSYRSGGLTNEQFF
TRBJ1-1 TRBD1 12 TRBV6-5 TGTGCCAGCAGTCGACGACAGGGTGAAGCTTTCTTT CASSRRQGEAFF
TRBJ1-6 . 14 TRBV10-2 TGCGCCAGCAGTGAGTCTCCTCGGGGTTCACCCCTCCACTTT CASSESPRGSPLHF
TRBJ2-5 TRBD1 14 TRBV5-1 TGCGCCAGCAGCCCGACAGGGGCCGTAGCGACCCAGTACTTC CASSPTGAVATQYF
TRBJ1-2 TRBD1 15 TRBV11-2 TGTGCCAGCAGCTTAGGGACAGGAGGAAACTATGGCTACACCTTC CASSLGTGGNYGYTF
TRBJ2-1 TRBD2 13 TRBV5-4 TGTGCCAGCAGCGGGGGGGTCGGGACTATTTACTTCTTC CASSGGVGTIYFF
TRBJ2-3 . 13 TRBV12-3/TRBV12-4 TGTGCCAGCACCGACGTGAGCACAGATACGCAGTATTTT CASTDVSTDTQYF
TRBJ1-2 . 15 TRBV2 TGTGCCAGCAGTGAAGAAGTCGGCAGGGCCCATGGCTACACCTTC CASSEEVGRAHGYTF
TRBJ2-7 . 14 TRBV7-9 TGTGCCAGCAGTCAGACGACAGGAACCTACGAGCAGTACTTC CASSQTTGTYEQYF
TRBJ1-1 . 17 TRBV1 TGCACCAGCAGCCAAGATCGGAGGGGAAATGGGAACACTGAAGCTTTCTTT CTSSQDRRGNGNTEAFF